Below are 8 T cell receptor beta chains sequenced from a single sample in a study of T cells in Graves' hyperthyroidism and ophthalmopathy. Regions amplified from RNA transcripts were the TCR beta CDR3 regions. The TCR CDR3 first-round RT-PCR relied on the HTBI primer set. In TCRdb, the multiplex PCR reads were re-called with MiXCR into one record per CDR3 protein. The sample shows 410,000 or so distinct CDR3 sequences, roughly 15% of them seen only once. Sequencing input: blood. The receptors come from a man younger than 30 with Graves' ophthalmopathy.

This clonotype was recorded at least ten times. The V gene is TRBV3-1, the J gene TRBJ2-7; D is possibly TRBD1 (6 bases). Germline CDR1 LGHDT, CDR2 YNNKEL (reference sequence). With 6 bases removed from V and 2 bases from J, the gap between germline ends came to 14 bases. The CDR3 spans 14 residues. The CDR3 sequence: CASSPRGWAYEQYF. The CDR3 DNA reads as TGTGCCAGCAGTCCCAGGGGCTGGGCCTACGAGCAGTACTTC.

The sample holds many counts of this clonotype. CDR3 protein: CAWSGDTASYTF. CDR3 in DNA: TGTGCCTGGAGTGGCGACACCGCCTCCTACACCTTC. V gene TRBV30 combines with J gene TRBJ1-2; D not certain. The CDR3 extends over 12 amino acids. CDR1 is GTSNPN, CDR2 SVGIG, per germline (reference sequence). With 1 base removed from V and 10 bases from J, the gap between germline ends came to 13 bases.

This clonotype was counted ten times or more. CDR3 nucleotide sequence: TGTGCCAGCAGCATGACAGGGCCCGCCTACGAGCAGTACTTC. Protein product: CASSMTGPAYEQYF. The V call is TRBV11-3, the J call TRBJ2-7; TRBD1 matches at 7 bases. CDR3 length equals 14 residues. CDR1 and CDR2 from the germline V gene are SGHNT and YENEEA. J gave up 2 bases and V 5 bases, and 6 bases lay outside the gene matches.

This clonotype was recorded at least ten times. The chain joins TRBV5-1 to TRBJ2-1; D perhaps matches TRBD2 (6 bases). Germline V CDR1 and CDR2: SGHRS, YFSETQ. The CDR3 is 16 amino acids. V was trimmed by 3 bases and J by 2 bases, leaving 15 bases between them. CDR3 coding DNA: TGCGCCAGCAGCTCAGAAGCGGGTGCCGCCTACAATGAGCAGTTCTTC. The encoded protein is CASSSEAGAAYNEQFF.

This clonotype was recorded at least ten times. This chain joins TRBV4-2 and TRBJ1-2; D uncertain. The germline gives CDR1 LGHNA, CDR2 YNFKEQ. The CDR3 has 16 amino acids. The ends were cut back, 0 bases at V and 3 bases at J, with 14 bases in the middle. Here the CDR3 DNA reads TGTGCCAGCAGCCAAGATGAGGGCAGTGGGGACTATGGCTACACCTTC. Protein product: CASSQDEGSGDYGYTF.

In this sample, this clonotype turned up many times. This rearrangement joins TRBV3-1 to TRBJ2-3, with TRBD2 identical over 9 bases. V lost 4 bases and J lost 4; bases outside the gene matches: 9. The CDR3 has 16 amino acids. The germline V gene encodes CDR1 LGHDT and CDR2 YNNKEL (reference sequence). The CDR3 is CASSLLGTSSADTQYF. CDR3 coding DNA: TGTGCCAGCAGCCTCCTAGGGACTAGCTCAGCAGATACGCAGTATTTT.

This clonotype was detected only a few times. The V call is TRBV10-3, the J call TRBJ2-7, with TRBD1 identical over 9 bases. The CDR3 spans 12 residues. Germline V gene lookup returns CDR1 ENHRY and CDR2 SYGVKD. Trimming cost V 11 bases and J 6 bases; bases outside gene matches: 8. The CDR3 nucleotides are TGTGCCTTCGGGACAGGGAAAAGCGAGCAGTACTTC. Encoded protein: CAFGTGKSEQYF.

This clonotype was detected only a few times. The gene calls are TRBV20-1 and TRBJ1-6, with 7 bases fitting TRBD1. V gave up 1 base and J gave up 7 bases; unmatched junction bases: 10. The CDR3 contains 16 residues. Germline loops: CDR1 DFQATT, CDR2 SNEGSKA (reference sequence). The CDR3 sequence: CSARGGAGGKNSPLHF. As DNA, the CDR3 is TGCAGTGCTAGAGGGGGGGCAGGGGGGAAAAATTCACCCCTCCACTTT.